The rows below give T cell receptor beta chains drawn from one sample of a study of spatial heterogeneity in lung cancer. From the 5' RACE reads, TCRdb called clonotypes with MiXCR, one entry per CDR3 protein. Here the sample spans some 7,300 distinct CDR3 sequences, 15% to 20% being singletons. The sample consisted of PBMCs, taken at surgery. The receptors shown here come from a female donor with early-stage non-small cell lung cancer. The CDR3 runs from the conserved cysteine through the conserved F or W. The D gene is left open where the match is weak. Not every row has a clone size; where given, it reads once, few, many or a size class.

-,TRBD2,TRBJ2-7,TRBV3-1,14,TGTGCCAGCAGCCAAGGACTAGCGGGGTACGAGCAGTACTTC,CASSQGLAGYEQYF
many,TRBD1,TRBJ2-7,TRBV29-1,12,TGCAGCGTCTCGGGACAGGGCTACGAGCAGTACTTC,CSVSGQGYEQYF
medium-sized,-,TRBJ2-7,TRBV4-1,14,TGCGCCAGCAGCCAAGTGGTGGGTCCCTACGAGCAGTACTTC,CASSQVVGPYEQYF
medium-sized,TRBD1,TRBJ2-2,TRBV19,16,TGTGCCAGTAGTAGCTCAGGGGGCCGTAACACCGGGGAGCTGTTTTTT,CASSSSGGRNTGELFF
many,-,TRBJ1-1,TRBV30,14,TGTGCCTGGAGTCATACTGGGGGGTGGACTGAAGCTTTCTTT,CAWSHTGGWTEAFF
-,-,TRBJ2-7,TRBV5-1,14,TGCGCCAGCAGCTTGGGAACAAGCCTGTACGAGCAGTACTTC,CASSLGTSLYEQYF
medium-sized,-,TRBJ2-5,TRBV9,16,TGTGCCAGCAGCGTATCAGCTCAGACAGCAAAAGAGACCCAGTACTTC,CASSVSAQTAKETQYF
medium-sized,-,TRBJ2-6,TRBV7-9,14,TGTGCCAGCAAGCAGACCTCTGGGGCCAACGTCCTGACTTTC,CASKQTSGANVLTF
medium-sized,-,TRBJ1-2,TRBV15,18,TGTGCCACCAGCCTAACGTTGGATTTGGCGGGACACCAATATGGCTACACCTTC,CATSLTLDLAGHQYGYTF
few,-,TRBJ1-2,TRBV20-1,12,TGCAGTGCTACGACGGCGCAATATGGCTACACCTTC,CSATTAQYGYTF
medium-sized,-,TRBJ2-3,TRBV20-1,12,TGCAGTGCTAGAGATAACGCAGATACGCAGTATTTT,CSARDNADTQYF
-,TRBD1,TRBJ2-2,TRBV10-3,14,TGTGCCTCCCTCGCCGGGACAGGTGCCGGGGAGCTGTTTTTT,CASLAGTGAGELFF
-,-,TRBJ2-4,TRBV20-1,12,TGCAGTGCTAGACAGGAGCTAAACATTCAGTACTTC,CSARQELNIQYF
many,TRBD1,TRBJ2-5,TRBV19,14,TGTGCCAGTAGTTTGGACAGGGAAGGCGAGACCCAGTACTTC,CASSLDREGETQYF
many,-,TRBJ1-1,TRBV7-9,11,TGTGCCGGGACACGGAACACTGAAGCTTTCTTT,CAGTRNTEAFF
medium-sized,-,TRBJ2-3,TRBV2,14,TGTGCCAGCAGTGTCGCGTCTAGCACAGATACGCAGTATTTT,CASSVASSTDTQYF
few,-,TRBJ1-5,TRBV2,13,TGTGCCACTTCGGAGCAGGGCAATCAGCCCCAGCATTTT,CATSEQGNQPQHF
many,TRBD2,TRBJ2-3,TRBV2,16,TGTGCCAGCAGTGACGGGACTAGCGGGTTCACAGATACGCAGTATTTT,CASSDGTSGFTDTQYF
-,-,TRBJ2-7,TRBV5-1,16,TGCGCCAGCAGCTCCCCAGGACCCCAAGATGAGTACGAGCAGTACTTC,CASSSPGPQDEYEQYF
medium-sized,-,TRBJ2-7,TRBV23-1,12,TGCGCCAGCAGTCAAGGGCCCCTGGAGCAGTACTTC,CASSQGPLEQYF
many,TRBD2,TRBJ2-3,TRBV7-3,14,TGTGCCAGCAGCTTAACGGGGGGGTCAGATACGCAGTATTTT,CASSLTGGSDTQYF
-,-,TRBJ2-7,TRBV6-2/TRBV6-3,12,TGTGCCAGCAGTTCCCTGCCCTACGAGCAGTACTTC,CASSSLPYEQYF
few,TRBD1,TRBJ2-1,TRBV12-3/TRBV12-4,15,TGTGCCAGCCCAGGGGGCCCCAGCTCCTACAATGAGCAGTTCTTC,CASPGGPSSYNEQFF
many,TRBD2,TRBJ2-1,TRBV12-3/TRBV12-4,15,TGTGCCAGCAGTCCACCTAGCGGGGGGGCGGGTGAGCAGTTCTTC,CASSPPSGGAGEQFF
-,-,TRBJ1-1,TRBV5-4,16,TGTGCCAGCAGCCAGGGACAAGGGGTAGTGAACACTGAAGCTTTCTTT,CASSQGQGVVNTEAFF
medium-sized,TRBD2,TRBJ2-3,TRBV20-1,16,TGCAGTGCTAGAGATCCTGTAGCGGGACGCACAGATACGCAGTATTTT,CSARDPVAGRTDTQYF
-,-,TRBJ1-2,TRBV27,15,TGTGCCAGCAGTTTATCTCGCGGGAAGTCCTATGGCTACACCTTC,CASSLSRGKSYGYTF
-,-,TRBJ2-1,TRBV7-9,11,TGTGCCAGCAGCGGAGTCGATGAGCAGTTCTTC,CASSGVDEQFF
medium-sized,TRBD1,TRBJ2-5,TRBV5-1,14,TGCGCCAGCAGCCGGGACAGAACCCAAGAGACCCAGTACTTC,CASSRDRTQETQYF
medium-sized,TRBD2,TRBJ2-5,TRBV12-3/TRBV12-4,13,TGTGCCAGCAGTGTGACTAGCCCAGAGACCCAGTACTTC,CASSVTSPETQYF
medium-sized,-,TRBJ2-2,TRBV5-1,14,TGCGCCAGCAGCTTACTCTTCAACACCGGGGAGCTGTTTTTT,CASSLLFNTGELFF
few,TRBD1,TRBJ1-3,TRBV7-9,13,TGTGCCAGCATCGGACAGGGGAAGGACACCATATATTTT,CASIGQGKDTIYF
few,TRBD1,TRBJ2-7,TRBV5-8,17,TGTGCCAGCAGCTTGGACCTCCTGGACAGGGGGACTCACGAGCAGTACTTC,CASSLDLLDRGTHEQYF
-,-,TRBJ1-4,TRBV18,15,TGTGCCAGCTCAGTCCGACAAGCAACTAATGAAAAACTGTTTTTT,CASSVRQATNEKLFF
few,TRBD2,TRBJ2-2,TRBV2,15,TGTGCCAGCAGCGTTCTTAGCGGGGTGAACGGGGAGCTGTTTTTT,CASSVLSGVNGELFF
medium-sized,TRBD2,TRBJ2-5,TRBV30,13,TGTGCCTGGAGCGGACTAGCTTGGGAGACCCAGTACTTC,CAWSGLAWETQYF
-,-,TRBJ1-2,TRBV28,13,TGTGCCAGCAGTTTAGCAGGGAACTATGGCTACACCTTC,CASSLAGNYGYTF
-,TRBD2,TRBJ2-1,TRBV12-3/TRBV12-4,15,TGTGCCAGCAGTCCGGGACTAGCGGGATACAATGAGCAGTTCTTC,CASSPGLAGYNEQFF
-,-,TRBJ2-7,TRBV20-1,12,TGCAGTGCTGGCCTGCGTACAGGCGAGCAGTACTTC,CSAGLRTGEQYF
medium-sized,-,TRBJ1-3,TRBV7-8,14,TGTGCCAGCAGCCATAGGGTCTCTGGAAACACCATATATTTT,CASSHRVSGNTIYF
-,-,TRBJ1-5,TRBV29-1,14,TGCAGCGTTGAAGTAGGGCAGGGAGGTCAGCCCCAGCATTTT,CSVEVGQGGQPQHF
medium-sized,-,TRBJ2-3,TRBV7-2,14,TGTGCCAGCAGCTTAGGACTACACACAGATACGCAGTATTTT,CASSLGLHTDTQYF
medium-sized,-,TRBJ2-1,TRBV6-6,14,TGTGCCAGCAACCCAGTCGCCTCTTCCAATGAGCAGTTCTTC,CASNPVASSNEQFF
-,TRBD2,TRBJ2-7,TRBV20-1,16,TGCAGTGCTACCAACGCTAGACTAGCTGGGAGGGGCGAGCAGTACTTC,CSATNARLAGRGEQYF
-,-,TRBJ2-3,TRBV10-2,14,TGCGCCAGCAGTGAGATCCAGATCACAGATACGCAGTATTTT,CASSEIQITDTQYF
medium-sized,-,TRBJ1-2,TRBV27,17,TGTGCCAGCAGCCCTATCGGTTGGGATGTGAGGTCAAGGGGCTACACCTTC,CASSPIGWDVRSRGYTF